This T cell receptor (beta chain) was identified during a study of shared clonotypes between healthy human individuals. Findings of the study overall: Generation of non-shared clonotypes was less probable than generation of clonotypes shared by all four donors. Apart from blood, nothing was sampled; tissue repertoires likely differ. The rarefaction results pointed to incomplete sorted-subset sequencing despite large depth.

Comments on this clone: Its antigen is unknown.

Libraries were prepared by immunoSEQ multiplex PCR; TCRdb keeps only in-frame clonotypes and omits some of them. The repertoire consists of around 1.4 million clones, with around 98.5% occurring once and the leading ten covering 0.36%. CDR3 length: 16 residues. V was shortened by 7 bases and J by 1 base, with 20 bases between the two germline ends. Germline values: CDR1 MDHEN, CDR2 SYDVKM. The V gene is TRBV28, the J gene TRBJ2-7; the D gene is possibly TRBD2 (7 bases). This sequence originates from a man in his thirties or forties in good health. Sequenced sample: naive CD4+ T cells sorted from blood. The subset denotes: CD45RA+ positively selected. CDR3 residues: CASITGGRAMSYEQYF. CDR3 DNA sequence: TGTGCCAGCATCACCGGGGGGCGGGCGATGTCCTACGAGCAGTACTTC. Supplemented by reference TRBV28 and TRBJ2-7, the full variable domain reads DVKVTQSSRYLVKRTGEKVFLECVQDMDHENMFWYRQDPGLGLRLIYFSYDVKMKEKGDIPEGYSVSREKKERFSLILESASTNQTSMYLCASITGGRAMSYEQYFGPGTRLTVT.